This entry lists 32 T cell receptor beta chains sequenced from one sample in a study of shared clonotypes between healthy human individuals. Sequencing used immunoSEQ multiplex PCR; TCRdb keeps in-frame clones, though not all of them. Seen here are some 2,000,000 clones, over 85% observed once, and the top ten hold about 0.13%. Sequencing used naive CD4+ T cells sorted from blood. Noted subset: CD45RA+ positively selected. All receptors derive from a man younger than 35 in good health.

The rearrangement uses TRBV27 and TRBJ2-7; either TRBD1 or TRBD2 may fit D (5 bases each). The ends were cut back, 1 base at V and 4 bases at J, with 14 bases in the middle. Looked up from germline, CDR1 is MNHEY and CDR2 is SMNVEV (reference sequence). The CDR3 spans 15 residues. Here the CDR3 DNA reads TGTGCCAGCAGTTTATTTTTTGGGGGTATGTACGAGCAGTACTTC. Translated: CASSLFFGGMYEQYF.

This clone was seen once. The chain has TRBV5-4 and TRBJ2-3; the D gene is possibly TRBD1 (6 bases). The germline V gene has CDR1 SGHNT and CDR2 YYREEE (reference sequence). The germline V and J ends were trimmed by 3 bases and 1 base, with 9 bases remaining between them. The CDR3 is 14 residues long. The CDR3 DNA is TGTGCCAGCAGCTCAGACAGGCGCACAGATACGCAGTATTTT. It encodes CASSSDRRTDTQYF. The full variable domain, in which reference TRBV5-4 and TRBJ2-3 provide the parts outside the CDR3, is ETGVTQSPTHLIKTRGQQVTLRCSSQSGHNTVSWYQQALGQGPQFIFQYYREEENGRGNFPPRFSGLQFPNYSSELNVNALELDDSALYLCASSSDRRTDTQYFGPGTRLTVL.

Comment on this clone: A much larger clone lies a single base off, so this may be a read error. The rearrangement links TRBV25-1 to TRBJ1-1; TRBD1 might be the D (6 bases). V was pared by 11 bases and J by 3 bases, with 16 bases between. CDR1 and CDR2 (germline): MGHDK, SYGVNS. This CDR3 region has 13 residues. The CDR3 reads CACTGLPYTEAFF. Here the CDR3 DNA reads TGTGCCTGCACAGGGCTTCCATACACTGAAGCTTTCTTT.

The chain has TRBV6-6 and TRBJ2-7, with 8 bases identical to TRBD1. The CDR3 runs 13 residues. Germline lookup yields CDR1 MNHNY and CDR2 SVGAGI (reference sequence). The trim removed 0 bases at V and 6 bases at J, leaving 1 base unmatched. CDR3 amino acids: CASSYSGQGEQYF. Here the CDR3 DNA reads TGTGCCAGCAGTTACTCAGGACAGGGCGAGCAGTACTTC.

Turning to this clone: The same CDR3 is also encoded by other DNA sequences in this sample. V is TRBV7-9 and J is TRBJ2-5, with 7 nucleotides matching TRBD2. Germline values: CDR1 SEHNR, CDR2 FQNEAQ (reference sequence). This CDR3 has 12 amino acids. The V segment lost 3 bases and the J segment 5 bases; nucleotides outside the gene matches: 0. The CDR3 is CASSLREETQYF. The DNA of the CDR3 is TGTGCCAGCAGCTTGCGGGAGGAGACCCAGTACTTC.

As to this clone: Other DNA sequences in this specimen translate into the identical CDR3. This sequence joins TRBV30 and TRBJ1-5, with no clear D. There are 13 residues in the CDR3. Trimming shortened V by 5 bases and J by 4 bases, and 12 bases separated the two germline ends. In germline, CDR1 is GTSNPN, CDR2 SVGIG (reference sequence). The DNA of the CDR3 is TGTGCCTGGGCCAGGACGGATAATCAGCCCCAGCATTTT. As protein: CAWARTDNQPQHF.

The CDR3 is CASSESWNYGYTF. Written as DNA, the CDR3 is TGTGCCAGCAGTGAAAGTTGGAACTATGGCTACACCTTC. The chain has TRBV6-1 and TRBJ1-2, with D unresolved. Germline CDR1 MNHNS, CDR2 SASEGT. The CDR3 extends over 13 amino acids. Trimming pared 2 bases from V and 2 bases from J, leaving 6 bases between.

The chain is built from TRBV5-6 and TRBJ2-7; unclear D gene. The CDR3 spans 14 residues. Between the trimmed V and J ends, which lost 4 bases and 3 bases, there was a span of 14 bases. CDR1 is SGHDT and CDR2 is YYEEEE in the germline V gene. CDR3 sequence reads: CASSESWVGYEQYF. The DNA of the CDR3 is TGTGCCAGCAGCGAGTCCTGGGTCGGCTACGAGCAGTACTTC.

The J gene is TRBJ2-3, the V gene TRBV7-6; 15 bases align to TRBD2. The CDR3 spans 18 residues. The junction had 9 bases not matched to a gene; V was cut back by 6 bases and J by 2 bases. The germline CDR1 and CDR2 sequences are SGHVS and FNYEAQ. CDR3 DNA: TGTGCCAGCAGTTTGCCGGGACTAGCGGGAGGCCCCACAGATACGCAGTATTTT. Its protein product is CASSLPGLAGGPTDTQYF.

This chain links TRBV5-1 with TRBJ2-1; 9 bases are shared with TRBD1. CDR3 length: 14 residues. In germline, CDR1 is SGHRS, CDR2 YFSETQ. V lost 0 bases and J lost 6; bases outside the gene matches: 1. In DNA, the CDR3 is TGCGCCAGCAGCTTGGAGGACAGGGGCAATGAGCAGTTCTTC. Protein sequence: CASSLEDRGNEQFF.

J is TRBJ1-2 and V is TRBV7-9; a weak D match, TRBD1 (5 bases). The germline CDR1 and CDR2 sequences are SEHNR and FQNEAQ (reference sequence). CDR3 length equals 13 residues. The V end was cut by 0 bases, the J end by 7 bases, with 9 bases between. In DNA form, the CDR3 reads TGTGCCAGCAGCTTAGCCGGGGCGCTTGGCTACACCTTC. Translating gives CASSLAGALGYTF.

The V gene is TRBV7-2, the J gene TRBJ2-5, with TRBD2 as a possible D gene (6 bases). The germline V gene encodes CDR1 SGHTA and CDR2 FQGNSA. This CDR3 has 16 residues. The germline V and J ends were trimmed by 3 bases and 1 base, with 15 bases remaining between them. CDR3 loop: CASSFIGSGVQETQYF. CDR3 DNA: TGTGCCAGCAGCTTTATCGGTAGCGGCGTCCAAGAGACCCAGTACTTC.

This chain uses TRBV4-1 with TRBJ1-5, with 8 nucleotides matching TRBD1. The germline CDR1 and CDR2 sequences are MGHRA and YSYEKL. The CDR3 runs to 19 residues. Trimming took 0 bases from V and 2 from J; bases not matched to a gene: 12. For the CDR3, the DNA is TGCGCCAGCAGCCAAGATGGGACAGGAACTAGACGGGGCAATCAGCCCCAGCATTTT. Translated, it gives CASSQDGTGTRRGNQPQHF.

Note on this clone: The sample has other DNA sequences that encode this CDR3 too. This chain joins TRBV30 and TRBJ2-1; D remains ambiguous. CDR3 length: 11 amino acids. Looked up from germline, CDR1 is GTSNPN and CDR2 is SVGIG (reference sequence). Between the trimmed V and J ends, which lost 3 bases and 5 bases, there was a span of 5 bases. CDR3 bases: TGTGCCTGGAGCGGAGACAATGAGCAGTTCTTC. It specifies CAWSGDNEQFF.

For this clone: Different DNA sequences within this sample yield the same CDR3. This chain's CDR3 is CASSPVAGSYEQYF. In DNA form, the CDR3 reads TGCGCCAGCAGCCCAGTAGCGGGGTCCTACGAGCAGTACTTC. The chain links TRBV5-1 to TRBJ2-7, with 8 bases matching TRBD2. Unmatched junction bases numbered 4, after V lost 4 bases and J lost 1 base. This CDR3 comprises 14 residues. Germline V CDR1 and CDR2: SGHRS, YFSETQ.

The gene calls are TRBV5-5 and TRBJ2-3; the D is unclear. V was trimmed by 2 bases and J by 1 base, leaving 11 bases between them. The germline V gene has CDR1 SGHKS and CDR2 YYEKEE (reference sequence). This CDR3 has 15 residues. The CDR3: CASSFGPFGTDTQYF. CDR3 nucleotides: TGTGCCAGCAGCTTTGGGCCGTTCGGCACAGATACGCAGTATTTT.

Comments on this clone: Other DNA sequences in this sample translate to the same CDR3. J is TRBJ2-3 and V is TRBV7-9, with D perhaps matching TRBD1 (6 bases). Germline lookup yields CDR1 SEHNR and CDR2 FQNEAQ (reference sequence). The CDR3 length is 15 residues. V lost 5 bases and J lost 0, with 12 bases in between. CDR3 protein: CASSPDRLSTDTQYF. CDR3 DNA: TGTGCCAGCAGCCCCGACAGGTTGAGCACAGATACGCAGTATTTT.

The J gene is TRBJ2-7, the V gene TRBV28; 11 bases are shared with TRBD2. The germline CDR1 and CDR2 sequences are MDHEN and SYDVKM. J gave up 2 bases and V 5 bases, and 5 bases lay outside the gene matches. The CDR3 sequence is 15 residues long. The CDR3 sequence: CASSPSGRSTYEQYF. The CDR3 nucleotides are TGTGCCAGCAGTCCTAGCGGGAGGTCCACCTACGAGCAGTACTTC.

Points on this clone: Other DNA sequences in this sample translate to the same CDR3. J is TRBJ1-1 and V is TRBV18; the match to TRBD1 covers 7 bases. V was clipped by 6 bases and J by 0 bases; unmatched bases: 1. This CDR3 has 13 residues. Germline V lookup: CDR1 KGHSH, CDR2 LQKENI. Here the CDR3 reads CASSGQMNTEAFF. CDR3 nucleotide sequence: TGTGCCAGCTCGGGACAGATGAACACTGAAGCTTTCTTT.

The gene calls are TRBV9 and TRBJ2-5, with 11 positions matching TRBD1. V lost 3 bases, J lost 4 bases, and 5 bases stayed unmatched. The CDR3 has 15 residues. The germline CDR1 and CDR2 sequences are SGDLS and YYNGEE. The CDR3 DNA is TGTGCCAGCAGCGAGACGGACAGGGGGCGAGAGACCCAGTACTTC. Residues: CASSETDRGRETQYF.

This clone was seen many times. This sequence joins TRBV11-2 and TRBJ1-1; D perhaps matches TRBD1 (5 bases). Germline-derived CDR1 and CDR2 are SGHAT and FQNNGV. V was shortened by 5 bases and J by 1 base, with 5 bases between the two germline ends. This CDR3 comprises 12 residues. The CDR3 coding sequence is TGTGCCAGCAGCGGGGGGAACACTGAAGCTTTCTTT. It is translated as CASSGGNTEAFF.

The genes are TRBV7-9 and TRBJ2-7; D uncertain. The CDR3 totals 11 residues. V lost 8 bases to trimming and J lost 1 base, with 6 bases between them. Germline CDR1 SEHNR, CDR2 FQNEAQ (reference sequence). The CDR3 DNA reads as TGTGCCAGCGGGCAGTCCTACGAGCAGTACTTC. It yields the protein CASGQSYEQYF.

The gene calls are TRBV27 and TRBJ1-4, with D maybe TRBD1 (6 bases). CDR3 size: 17 residues. The germline V gene encodes CDR1 MNHEY and CDR2 SMNVEV (reference sequence). Trimming took off 1 base at V and 1 base at J, with 13 bases between the two ends. In DNA form, the CDR3 reads TGTGCCAGCAGTTTATTTGGGGGCGCGAGAACTAATGAAAAACTGTTTTTT. Translating it yields CASSLFGGARTNEKLFF.

The chain links TRBV5-6 to TRBJ1-6; 7 nucleotides line up with TRBD1. CDR1 and CDR2 from the germline V gene are SGHDT and YYEEEE. The V gene end was trimmed by 0 bases and the J gene end by 7 bases; junction bases not matched to a gene: 4. This CDR3 contains 15 residues. The chain's CDR3 is CASSLGDSKNSPLHF. CDR3 nucleotide sequence: TGTGCCAGCAGCTTGGGGGACAGCAAAAATTCACCCCTCCACTTT.

The J gene is TRBJ1-1, the V gene TRBV7-2; D unresolved. CDR1 SGHTA and CDR2 FQGNSA come from the germline V gene. The germline V and J ends were trimmed by 3 bases and 3 bases, with 11 bases remaining between them. The CDR3 totals 14 residues. The DNA of the CDR3 is TGTGCCAGCAGCTTCTTCCAGGCCGACACTGAAGCTTTCTTT. The encoded protein is CASSFFQADTEAFF. Full variable domain (rest looked up from reference TRBV7-2 and TRBJ1-1): GAGVSQSPSNKVTEKGKDVELRCDPISGHTALYWYRQSLGQGLEFLIYFQGNSAPDKSGLPSDRFSAERTGGSVSTLTIQRTQQEDSAVYLCASSFFQADTEAFFGQGTRLTVV.

The sample holds one count of this clone. The V call is TRBV30, the J call TRBJ1-2; 7 bases map to TRBD1. This CDR3 spans 14 amino acids. V gave up 2 bases and J gave up 8 bases; unmatched junction bases: 11. Germline V CDR1 and CDR2: GTSNPN, SVGIG (reference sequence). The CDR3 DNA reads as TGTGCCTGGAGTTTTGAAAAGGGACAGTCCGGCTACACCTTC. This gives the protein CAWSFEKGQSGYTF.

The chain uses TRBV10-3 and TRBJ2-7; D possibly corresponds to TRBD2 (6 bases). CDR1 ENHRY and CDR2 SYGVKD come from the germline V gene. The CDR3 runs 13 residues. V gave up 0 bases and J gave up 11 bases, with 14 bases separating them. DNA for the CDR3: TGTGCCATCAGTGAGTCGTCGGCGGGAAGAAAGTACTTC. Protein product: CAISESSAGRKYF.

This clone has just one count. The J gene is TRBJ2-1, the V gene TRBV2; no clear D. CDR1 is SNHLY, CDR2 FYNNEI, per germline. The CDR3 runs to 11 residues. V lost 7 bases and J lost 8, with 9 bases in between. The CDR3 here is CASTLRHEQFF. CDR3 in DNA: TGTGCCAGCACGCTTAGGCATGAGCAGTTCTTC.

The genes are TRBV10-3 and TRBJ1-2; 7 nucleotides match TRBD1. Germline CDR1 ENHRY, CDR2 SYGVKD. Trimming took 7 bases from V and 2 from J; bases not matched to a gene: 7. This CDR3 is 14 amino acids long. The CDR3 region has the DNA TGTGCCATCAAACCCGGGACAGCCAACTATGGCTACACCTTC. Its protein is CAIKPGTANYGYTF.

The CDR3 is CAISGPGGTDTQYF. The DNA of the CDR3 is TGTGCCATCAGTGGCCCGGGGGGCACAGATACGCAGTATTTT. The chain combines TRBV10-3 with TRBJ2-3; TRBD2 might be the D (6 bases). Germline-derived CDR1 and CDR2 are ENHRY and SYGVKD. Trimming pared 4 bases from V and 1 base from J, leaving 9 bases between. This CDR3 contains 14 residues.

The genes are TRBV5-1 and TRBJ1-2; D is uncertain. V was trimmed by 0 bases and J by 4 bases, leaving 13 bases between them. Germline CDR1 and CDR2: SGHRS and YFSETQ. The CDR3 extends over 15 amino acids. The DNA of the CDR3 is TGCGCCAGCAGCTTGGGATCTGGGGTAGGCTATGGCTACACCTTC. Translating it yields CASSLGSGVGYGYTF.

The rearrangement uses TRBV18 and TRBJ2-1; D assignment may be TRBD1 or TRBD2 (5 bases each). The germline CDR1 and CDR2 sequences are KGHSH and LQKENI. V lost 2 bases and J lost 2, with 10 bases in between. This CDR3 is built from 15 residues. CDR3 in DNA: TGTGCCAGCTCACCAGGGACCCAGACCTACAATGAGCAGTTCTTC. Translating it yields CASSPGTQTYNEQFF. Combining the CDR3 with reference TRBV18 and TRBJ2-1 gives the whole variable domain NAGVMQNPRHLVRRRGQEARLRCSPMKGHSHVYWYRQLPEEGLKFMVYLQKENIIDESGMPKERFSAEFPKEGPSILRIQQVVRGDSAAYFCASSPGTQTYNEQFFGPGTRLTVL.